These 5 T cell receptor beta chains originate from one sample sequenced in a study of OX40 agonist ivuxolimab in advanced cancers. Sequenced by immunoSEQ multiplex PCR; TCRdb stores in-frame clones only, minus some. The sample has around 63,000 clones; approximately 92% are singletons. The sequences come from CD4+ or CD8+ T cells sorted from blood, collected in a trial of the OX40 agonist ivuxolimab. The receptors were gathered from an adult with an advanced solid tumor such as melanoma, head and neck, liver or kidney cancer.

V gene TRBV10-3 combines with J gene TRBJ2-7; perhaps TRBD2 as D (6 bases). The CDR3 runs to 23 residues. Trimming shortened V by 4 bases and J by 6 bases, and 43 bases separated the two germline ends. Per germline, CDR1 ENHRY and CDR2 SYGVKD. CDR3: CAISGPMGGIRPQGITIGGEQYF. CDR3 nucleotides: TGTGCCATCAGTGGACCTATGGGCGGGATCAGACCCCAGGGTATTACGATCGGAGGCGAGCAGTACTTC.

The gene calls are TRBV28 and TRBJ2-2, with D perhaps matching TRBD1 (6 bases). CDR3 length: 13 residues. Trimming took 6 bases from V and 5 from J, leaving 10 bases between them. Germline V gene data show CDR1 as MDHEN and CDR2 as SYDVKM. The CDR3 sequence: CASRSGDTGELFF. CDR3 nucleotide sequence: TGTGCCAGCAGGTCAGGGGATACCGGGGAGCTGTTTTTT.

V usage is TRBV5-1 and J usage is TRBJ1-1, with a possible D match to TRBD1 (5 bases). Trimming took off 3 bases at V and 3 bases at J, with 12 bases between the two ends. Germline V gene sequence: CDR1 SGHRS, CDR2 YFSETQ. The CDR3 contains 14 residues. This CDR3 reads CASSSGTGYTEAFF. The CDR3 coding sequence is TGCGCCAGCAGCTCCGGGACGGGGTACACTGAAGCTTTCTTT.

V and J are TRBV7-3 and TRBJ2-3, with 8 bases lining up with TRBD2. With V trimmed by 3 bases and J by 2 bases, 4 bases remained unmatched. Germline CDR1 SGHTA, CDR2 FQGTGA. The CDR3 has 15 residues. DNA for the CDR3: TGTGCCAGCAGCTTGTACGGGAGGGACACAGATACGCAGTATTTT. Encoded protein: CASSLYGRDTDTQYF.

This clone has just a few counts. The V call is TRBV4-2, the J call TRBJ2-3; D may match TRBD1 or TRBD2 (5 bases each). With 1 base removed from V and 2 bases from J, the gap between germline ends came to 16 bases. In germline, CDR1 is LGHNA, CDR2 YNFKEQ. This CDR3 spans 17 amino acids. CDR3 sequence: CASSQVPRDGHTDTQYF. CDR3 in DNA: TGTGCCAGCAGCCAAGTCCCCCGGGACGGCCACACAGATACGCAGTATTTT.